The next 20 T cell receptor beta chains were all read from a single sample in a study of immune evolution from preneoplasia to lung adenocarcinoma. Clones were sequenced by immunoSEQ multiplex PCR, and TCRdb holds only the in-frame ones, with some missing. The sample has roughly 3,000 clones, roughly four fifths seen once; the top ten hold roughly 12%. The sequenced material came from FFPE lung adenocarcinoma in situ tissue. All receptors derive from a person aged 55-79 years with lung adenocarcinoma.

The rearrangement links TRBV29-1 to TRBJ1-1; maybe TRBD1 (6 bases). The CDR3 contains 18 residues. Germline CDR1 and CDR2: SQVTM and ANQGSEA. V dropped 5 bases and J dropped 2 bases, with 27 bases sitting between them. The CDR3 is CSVTLYLEEGVENTEAFF. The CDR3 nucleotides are TGCAGCGTTACCCTGTACCTTGAGGAGGGGGTGGAAAACACTGAAGCTTTCTTT.

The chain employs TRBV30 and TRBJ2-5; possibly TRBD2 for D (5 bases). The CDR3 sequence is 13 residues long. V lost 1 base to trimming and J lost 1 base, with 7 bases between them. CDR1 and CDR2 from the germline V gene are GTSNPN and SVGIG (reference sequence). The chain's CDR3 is CAWSGGFQETQYF. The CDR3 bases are TGTGCCTGGAGTGGAGGGTTCCAAGAGACCCAGTACTTC.

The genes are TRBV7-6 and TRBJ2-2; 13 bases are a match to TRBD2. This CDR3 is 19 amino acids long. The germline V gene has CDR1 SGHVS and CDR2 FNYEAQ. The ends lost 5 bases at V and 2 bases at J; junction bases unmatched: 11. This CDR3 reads CASSQSSRTSGGNTGELFF. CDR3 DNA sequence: TGTGCCAGCAGCCAGAGTAGTCGGACTAGCGGGGGAAACACCGGGGAGCTGTTTTTT.

Here the CDR3 reads CASSRAQVGSGNTIYF. The CDR3 DNA reads as TGTGCCAGCAGCAGAGCGCAGGTTGGATCTGGAAACACCATATATTTT. V gene TRBV16 combines with J gene TRBJ1-3; unclear D gene. Germline values: CDR1 KGHSY, CDR2 FQNENV. CDR3 length equals 16 residues. V was trimmed by 5 bases and J by 1 base, leaving 15 bases between them. The complete variable domain, with remaining parts taken from reference TRBV16 and TRBJ1-3, reads GEEVAQTPKHLVRGEGQKAKLYCAPIKGHSYVFWYQQVLKNEFKFLISFQNENVFDETGMPKERFSAKCLPNSPCSLEIQATKLEDSAVYFCASSRAQVGSGNTIYFGEGSWLTVV.

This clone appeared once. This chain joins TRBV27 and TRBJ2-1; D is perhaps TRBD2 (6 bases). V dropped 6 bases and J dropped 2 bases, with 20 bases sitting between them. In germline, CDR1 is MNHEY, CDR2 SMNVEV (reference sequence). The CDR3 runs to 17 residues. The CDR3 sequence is CASSRTGLSATYNEQFF. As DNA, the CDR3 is TGTGCCAGCAGCCGCACGGGACTCTCGGCTACCTACAATGAGCAGTTCTTC.

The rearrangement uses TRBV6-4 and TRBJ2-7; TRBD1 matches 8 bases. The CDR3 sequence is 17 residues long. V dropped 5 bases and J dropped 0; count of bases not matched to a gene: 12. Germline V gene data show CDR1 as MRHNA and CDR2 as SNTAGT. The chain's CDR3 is CASSSDRGLTYSYEQYF. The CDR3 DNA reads TGTGCCAGCAGTTCAGACAGGGGTCTTACCTACTCCTACGAGCAGTACTTC.

This CDR3 reads CASSSLAGGSHEQFF. As DNA, the CDR3 is TGTGCCAGCAGCTCACTAGCGGGGGGGTCCCATGAGCAGTTCTTC. The rearrangement joins TRBV5-4 to TRBJ2-1, with 13 bases aligning to TRBD2. The V gene end was trimmed by 3 bases and the J gene end by 8 bases; junction bases not matched to a gene: 5. Germline lookup yields CDR1 SGHNT and CDR2 YYREEE (reference sequence). This CDR3 has 15 residues.

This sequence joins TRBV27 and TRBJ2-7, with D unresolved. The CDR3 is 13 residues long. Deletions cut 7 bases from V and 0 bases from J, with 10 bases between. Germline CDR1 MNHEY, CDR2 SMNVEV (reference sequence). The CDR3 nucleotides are TGTGCCAGCATGAGCAGGACCTCCTACGAGCAGTACTTC. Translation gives CASMSRTSYEQYF.

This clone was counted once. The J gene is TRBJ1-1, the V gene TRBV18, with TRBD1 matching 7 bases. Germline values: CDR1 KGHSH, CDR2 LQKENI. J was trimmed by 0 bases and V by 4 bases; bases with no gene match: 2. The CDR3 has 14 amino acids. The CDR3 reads CASSRDSLNTEAFF. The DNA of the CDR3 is TGTGCCAGCTCACGGGACAGTTTGAACACTGAAGCTTTCTTT.

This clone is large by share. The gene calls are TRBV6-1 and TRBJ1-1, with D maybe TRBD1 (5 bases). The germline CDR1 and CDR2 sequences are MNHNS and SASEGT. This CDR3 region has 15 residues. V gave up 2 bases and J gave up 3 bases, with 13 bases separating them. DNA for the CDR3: TGTGCCAGCAGTGAAAGGGGCGGGGGGGACACTGAAGCTTTCTTT. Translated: CASSERGGGDTEAFF.

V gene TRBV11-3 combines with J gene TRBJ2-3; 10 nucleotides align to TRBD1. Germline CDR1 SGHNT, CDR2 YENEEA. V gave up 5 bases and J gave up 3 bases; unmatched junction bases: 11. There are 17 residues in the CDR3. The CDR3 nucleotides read TGTGCCAGCAGCACCCGAACCGGGACAGGGGTAACAGATACGCAGTATTTT. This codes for CASSTRTGTGVTDTQYF.

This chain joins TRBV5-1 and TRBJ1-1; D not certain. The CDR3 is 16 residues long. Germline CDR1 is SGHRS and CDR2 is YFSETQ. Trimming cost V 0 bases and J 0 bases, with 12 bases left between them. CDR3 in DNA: TGCGCCAGCAGCTTGGCCTCTGGAGAACTGAACACTGAAGCTTTCTTT. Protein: CASSLASGELNTEAFF.

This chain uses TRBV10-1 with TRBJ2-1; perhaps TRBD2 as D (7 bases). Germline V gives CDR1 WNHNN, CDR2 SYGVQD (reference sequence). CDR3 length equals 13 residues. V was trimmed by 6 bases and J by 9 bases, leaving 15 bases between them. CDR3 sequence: CASSTQGGGEQFF. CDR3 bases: TGCGCCAGCAGCACCCAGGGAGGGGGTGAGCAGTTCTTC.

The DNA for the CDR3 is TGTGCCAGCAGTTACAGGGACAGGGGCCGGGGGCAGCCCCAGCATTTT. Translating it yields CASSYRDRGRGQPQHF. The chain joins TRBV6-7 to TRBJ1-5, with 10 bases lining up with TRBD1. TRBV6-7 is placed among ORFs of uncertain function. The CDR3 totals 16 residues. V dropped 2 bases and J dropped 7; count of bases not matched to a gene: 8.

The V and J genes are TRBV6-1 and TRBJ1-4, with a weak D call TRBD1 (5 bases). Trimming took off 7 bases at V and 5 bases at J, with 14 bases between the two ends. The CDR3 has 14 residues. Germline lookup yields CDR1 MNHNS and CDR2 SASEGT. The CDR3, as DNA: TGTGCCAGCAAGACGGGGCACCACAATGAAAAACTGTTTTTT. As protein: CASKTGHHNEKLFF.

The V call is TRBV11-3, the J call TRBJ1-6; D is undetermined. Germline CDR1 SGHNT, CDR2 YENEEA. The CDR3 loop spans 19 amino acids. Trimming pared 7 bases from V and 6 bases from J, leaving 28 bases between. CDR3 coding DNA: TGTGCCAGCACTTATCCGATAATGATAAAGGACCGACTTAATTCACCCCTCCACTTT. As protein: CASTYPIMIKDRLNSPLHF.

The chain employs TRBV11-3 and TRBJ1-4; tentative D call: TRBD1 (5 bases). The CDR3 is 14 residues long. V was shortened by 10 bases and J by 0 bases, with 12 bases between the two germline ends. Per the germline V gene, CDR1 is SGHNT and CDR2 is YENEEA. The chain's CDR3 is CANTGQATNEKLFF. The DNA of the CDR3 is TGTGCCAACACTGGACAAGCAACTAATGAAAAACTGTTTTTT.

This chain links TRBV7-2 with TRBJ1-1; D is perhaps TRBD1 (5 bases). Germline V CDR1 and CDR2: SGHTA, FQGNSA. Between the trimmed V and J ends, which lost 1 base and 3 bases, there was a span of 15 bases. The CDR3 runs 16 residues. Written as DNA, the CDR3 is TGTGCCAGCAGCTTAGGACTCGGCAGGGAGGACACTGAAGCTTTCTTT. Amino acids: CASSLGLGREDTEAFF.

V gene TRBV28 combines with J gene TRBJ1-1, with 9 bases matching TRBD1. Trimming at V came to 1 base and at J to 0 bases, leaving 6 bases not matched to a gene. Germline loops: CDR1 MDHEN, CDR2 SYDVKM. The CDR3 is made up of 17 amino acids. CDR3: CASSLSEGTGMNTEAFF. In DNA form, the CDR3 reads TGTGCCAGCAGTTTATCCGAAGGGACAGGGATGAACACTGAAGCTTTCTTT. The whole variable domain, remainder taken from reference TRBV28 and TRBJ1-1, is DVKVTQSSRYLVKRTGEKVFLECVQDMDHENMFWYRQDPGLGLRLIYFSYDVKMKEKGDIPEGYSVSREKKERFSLILESASTNQTSMYLCASSLSEGTGMNTEAFFGQGTRLTVV.

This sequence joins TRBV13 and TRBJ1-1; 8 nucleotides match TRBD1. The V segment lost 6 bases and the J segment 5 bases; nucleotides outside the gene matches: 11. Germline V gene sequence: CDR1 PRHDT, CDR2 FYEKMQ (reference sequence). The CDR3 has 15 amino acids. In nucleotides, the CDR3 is TGTGCCAGCAGGACAGGGGCATTAGGAAGGACTGAAGCTTTCTTT. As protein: CASRTGALGRTEAFF.